The 27 T cell receptor beta chains below come from one sample, sequenced in a study of Ad26.COV2.S vaccination and SARS-CoV-2 variants. The treatment is: 19 received Ad26.COV2.S at low or high dose, single or two shots; a few received placebo; per-sample allocation not given. Each sample was drawn 63 days after the first injection (of vaccine or placebo). The protocol was immunoSEQ multiplex PCR, while the TCRdb copy is restricted to in-frame clones and leaves out a portion. Of around 240,000 clones in the sample, 70% to 90% are singletons; the top ten hold about 10%. The sample consisted of peripheral blood, taken in a trial of Ad26.COV2.S vaccine versus placebo. The source is a person between 18 and 65 years old who received the Ad26.COV2.S COVID-19 vaccine or a placebo.

The chain employs TRBV28 and TRBJ2-3; 9 positions agree with TRBD2. Per germline, CDR1 MDHEN and CDR2 SYDVKM. V dropped 8 bases and J dropped 1; count of bases not matched to a gene: 16. There are 18 residues in the CDR3. The CDR3, as DNA: TGTGCCAGCGGAGCCAGGACCGGACTAGCGCGACGCACAGATACGCAGTATTTT. Translated, it gives CASGARTGLARRTDTQYF.

The chain carries TRBV4-3 and TRBJ2-7, with D maybe TRBD1 (6 bases). The CDR3 covers 15 residues. Trimming took off 0 bases at V and 2 bases at J, with 11 bases between the two ends. Germline assignment: CDR1 LGHNA and CDR2 YSLEER. The CDR3 nucleotides read TGCGCCAGCAGCCAAGATAACAGGGCTACCTACGAGCAGTACTTC. Translated, it gives CASSQDNRATYEQYF.

This clone was seen a handful of times. This chain joins TRBV28 and TRBJ1-1, with D unclear. This CDR3 has 13 amino acids. Germline CDR1 reads MDHEN; CDR2 reads SYDVKM. V was clipped by 1 base and J by 6 bases, with 9 bases between them. The CDR3 spells CASSLFVAPEAFF. Written as DNA, the CDR3 is TGTGCCAGCAGTTTATTTGTGGCTCCTGAAGCTTTCTTT.

The gene calls are TRBV6-6 and TRBJ1-1; 10 nucleotides agree with TRBD1. The CDR3 covers 15 residues. Germline V gene data show CDR1 as MNHNY and CDR2 as SVGAGI (reference sequence). V lost 6 bases to trimming and J lost 5 bases; unmatched junction nucleotides: 9. The CDR3 loop is CASRTGQGDWTEAFF. Here the CDR3 DNA reads TGTGCCAGCAGGACCGGACAGGGGGATTGGACTGAAGCTTTCTTT.

The chain has TRBV30 and TRBJ2-1; D is perhaps TRBD1 (6 bases). Deletions cut 0 bases from V and 3 bases from J, with 15 bases between. CDR1 GTSNPN and CDR2 SVGIG come from the germline V gene (reference sequence). CDR3 size: 16 residues. CDR3 sequence (DNA): TGTGCCTGGAGTGTGGTGGACAGAGGCCTCTACAATGAGCAGTTCTTC. This translates into CAWSVVDRGLYNEQFF.

The rearrangement uses TRBV28 and TRBJ2-7; D ambiguous. CDR3 length equals 13 residues. V was shortened by 4 bases and J by 0 bases, with 7 bases between the two germline ends. In germline, CDR1 is MDHEN, CDR2 SYDVKM. CDR3 residues: CASSSTTSYEQYF. In DNA, the CDR3 is TGTGCCAGCAGTTCCACTACCTCCTACGAGCAGTACTTC.

The chain carries TRBV2 and TRBJ2-1, with D uncertain. The CDR3 has 14 residues. In germline, CDR1 is SNHLY, CDR2 FYNNEI. The V and J ends lost 3 bases and 6 bases respectively, with 12 bases between them. The CDR3 nucleotides are TGTGCCAGCAGTGACCCGCACTCTCTCAATGAGCAGTTCTTC. It yields the protein CASSDPHSLNEQFF.

The chain links TRBV7-9 to TRBJ2-7; weak D call: TRBD2 (6 bases). The V gene's germline CDR1 is SEHNR and CDR2 FQNEAQ (reference sequence). Deletions cut 5 bases from V and 5 bases from J, with 19 bases between. There are 15 residues in the CDR3. CDR3 sequence (DNA): TGTGCCAGCAGCCCTCCCGGGGGAAGGGGCCACGAGCAGTACTTC. It encodes CASSPPGGRGHEQYF.

The chain employs TRBV24-1 and TRBJ2-2; 9 bases are shared with TRBD1. The CDR3 consists of 14 residues. The V and J ends lost 7 bases and 1 base, in that order; junction bases with no gene match: 0. Looked up from germline, CDR1 is KGHDR and CDR2 is SFDVKD. The chain's CDR3 is CATRGQGNTGELFF. The CDR3 DNA sequence: TGTGCCACCAGGGGACAGGGGAACACCGGGGAGCTGTTTTTT.

This clone was found once. The chain uses TRBV30 and TRBJ1-2; no definite D call. V lost 4 bases and J lost 1, with 7 bases in between. The CDR3 length is 12 residues. Per germline, CDR1 GTSNPN and CDR2 SVGIG (reference sequence). DNA of the CDR3: TGTGCCTGGAAAGACCATAACTATGGCTACACCTTC. This sequence encodes CAWKDHNYGYTF.

The sample holds one count of this clone. The chain recombines TRBV12-1 with TRBJ2-5; the table's D call, TRBD1, was not checked against the DNA. TRBV12-1 corresponds to a pseudogene. This CDR3 has 15 amino acids. CDR3: CASSFAGQGQETQYF. The CDR3 DNA sequence: TGTGCCAGCAGCTTTGCGGGACAGGGACAAGAGACCCAGTACTTC.

This chain connects TRBV7-3 to TRBJ2-1; D might be TRBD1 (6 bases). Germline V gene sequence: CDR1 SGHTA, CDR2 FQGTGA. The CDR3 length is 16 residues. V gave up 6 bases and J gave up 3 bases, with 18 bases separating them. The DNA for the CDR3 is TGTGCCAGCAGTGGTAGAAGACAGGACCGCTACAATGAGCAGTTCTTC. It codes for CASSGRRQDRYNEQFF.

This clone has only a few counts. The chain couples TRBV28 to TRBJ2-3, with 7 nucleotides matching TRBD2. Germline V gene sequence: CDR1 MDHEN, CDR2 SYDVKM. Trimming removed 3 bases from V and 5 bases from J; junction bases left unmatched: 17. The CDR3 contains 18 residues. This CDR3 reads CASSFGVRAGRLGDTQYF. The CDR3 DNA follows: TGTGCCAGCAGTTTTGGAGTGAGAGCGGGGCGCCTGGGAGATACGCAGTATTTT.

The chain links TRBV9 to TRBJ2-5, with D hard to call. The CDR3 spans 11 residues. Trimming cost V 3 bases and J 7 bases, with 7 bases left between them. Germline V gene data show CDR1 as SGDLS and CDR2 as YYNGEE. The CDR3 region is CASSDSGTQYF. The CDR3 DNA reads as TGTGCCAGCAGCGATTCAGGGACCCAGTACTTC.

This clone was counted once. The chain joins TRBV9 to TRBJ1-1; D not certain. The CDR3 runs 14 residues. Per the germline V gene, CDR1 is SGDLS and CDR2 is YYNGEE. V lost 1 base and J lost 0, with 7 bases in between. The CDR3 here is CASSVTEMNTEAFF. DNA of the CDR3: TGTGCCAGCAGCGTAACAGAGATGAACACTGAAGCTTTCTTT.

The V and J genes are TRBV15 and TRBJ1-2; 7 nucleotides agree with TRBD1. Germline loops: CDR1 LNHNV, CDR2 YYDKDF (reference sequence). V shed 1 base, J shed 8 bases, and the junction held 10 bases outside the gene matches. This CDR3 has 15 residues. The CDR3 sequence is CATSRGGGPSGGYTF. DNA of the CDR3: TGTGCCACCAGCAGAGGAGGGGGCCCAAGCGGAGGCTACACCTTC.

This clone was seen a handful of times. The chain is built from TRBV30 and TRBJ1-1, with D tentatively TRBD1 (5 bases). From germline, CDR1 is GTSNPN and CDR2 SVGIG (reference sequence). Trimming pared 5 bases from V and 1 base from J, leaving 5 bases between. The CDR3 contains 11 residues. The CDR3 DNA sequence: TGTGCCTGGGGACAGAACACTGAAGCTTTCTTT. Translation gives CAWGQNTEAFF.

This chain uses TRBV5-4 with TRBJ2-1; 11 bases align to TRBD1. The CDR3 runs to 15 residues. Germline V lookup: CDR1 SGHNT, CDR2 YYREEE (reference sequence). Trimming removed 5 bases from V and 7 bases from J; junction bases left unmatched: 8. For the CDR3, the DNA is TGTGCCAGCAGAGACGGGACAGGGGGATCGAATGAGCAGTTCTTC. Translating it yields CASRDGTGGSNEQFF.

The chain combines TRBV30 with TRBJ2-4; TRBD2 aligns across 10 bases. V dropped 0 bases and J dropped 8; count of bases not matched to a gene: 1. Germline V gene data show CDR1 as GTSNPN and CDR2 as SVGIG (reference sequence). The CDR3 runs 13 residues. The CDR3: CAWSVAGGYIQYF. CDR3 DNA: TGTGCCTGGAGTGTAGCGGGAGGGTACATTCAGTACTTC.

This sequence joins TRBV2 and TRBJ2-5; D could derive from TRBD1 or TRBD2 (5 bases each). This CDR3 region has 14 residues. Looked up from germline, CDR1 is SNHLY and CDR2 is FYNNEI. V was clipped by 7 bases and J by 1 base, with 13 bases between them. CDR3 amino acids: CASNKGDLQETQYF. For the CDR3, the DNA is TGTGCCAGCAACAAAGGGGACCTCCAAGAGACCCAGTACTTC. Supplemented by reference TRBV2 and TRBJ2-5, the full variable domain reads EPEVTQTPSHQVTQMGQEVILRCVPISNHLYFYWYRQILGQKVEFLVSFYNNEISEKSEIFDDQFSVERPDGSNFTLKIRSTKLEDSAMYFCASNKGDLQETQYFGPGTRLLVL.

This clone was seen just once. The chain recombines TRBV13 with TRBJ1-1; possible D gene TRBD1, 5 bases. The V and J ends lost 4 bases and 11 bases respectively, with 20 bases between them. The CDR3 spans 14 residues. Germline V gene sequence: CDR1 PRHDT, CDR2 FYEKMQ (reference sequence). The CDR3 nucleotides read TGTGCCAGCAGCTCTCACCCGGGACCCGGCGGGGCTTTCTTT. Residues: CASSSHPGPGGAFF.

V and J are TRBV20-1 and TRBJ2-7, with 7 bases matching TRBD2. The CDR3 runs 11 residues. Germline-derived CDR1 and CDR2 are DFQATT and SNEGSKA (reference sequence). Unmatched junction bases numbered 4, after V lost 7 bases and J lost 4 bases. This chain's CDR3 is CSGGLQYEQYF. In DNA form, the CDR3 reads TGCAGTGGGGGACTACAATACGAGCAGTACTTC.

This chain connects TRBV14 to TRBJ2-1, with D possibly matching TRBD1 (6 bases). V was trimmed by 1 base and J by 9 bases, leaving 13 bases between them. This CDR3 is 14 amino acids long. CDR1 and CDR2 (germline): SGHDN, FVKESK. As DNA, the CDR3 is TGTGCCAGCAGCCAAGCAACAGGGTATGCTGAGCAGTTCTTC. Translating gives CASSQATGYAEQFF.

This chain connects TRBV4-3 to TRBJ1-1; 7 bases align to TRBD1. V lost 5 bases to trimming and J lost 1 base; unmatched junction nucleotides: 4. Germline V CDR1 and CDR2: LGHNA, YSLEER. The CDR3 is 14 amino acids. In DNA form, the CDR3 reads TGCGCCAGCAGCTCCCGACAGGGGAACACTGAAGCTTTCTTT. It yields the protein CASSSRQGNTEAFF.

The chain is built from TRBV7-9 and TRBJ2-5; no reliable D call. The CDR3 runs to 16 residues. CDR1 SEHNR and CDR2 FQNEAQ come from the germline V gene (reference sequence). V lost 2 bases, J lost 5 bases, and 18 bases lay in between. The CDR3 loop is CASSLQQAPGDETQYF. The CDR3 nucleotides are TGTGCCAGCAGCTTACAGCAGGCGCCTGGGGATGAGACCCAGTACTTC.

The V and J genes are TRBV2 and TRBJ2-4; 10 bases align to TRBD2. The CDR3 is 15 residues long. The germline CDR1 and CDR2 sequences are SNHLY and FYNNEI. The V gene end was trimmed by 3 bases and the J gene end by 1 base; junction bases not matched to a gene: 0. CDR3 DNA sequence: TGTGCCAGCAGTGAGGGACTAGCGGCCAAAAACATTCAGTACTTC. It specifies CASSEGLAAKNIQYF.

The table lists this clone with a few counts. The rearrangement links TRBV30 to TRBJ1-5; perhaps TRBD1 as D (5 bases). Trimming removed 5 bases at V and 6 bases at J, with 11 bases between. Germline V lookup: CDR1 GTSNPN, CDR2 SVGIG (reference sequence). The CDR3 length is 12 residues. The CDR3 nucleotides read TGTGCCTGGGGTGGAGGGGCTCAGCCCCAGCATTTT. This codes for CAWGGGAQPQHF.